A selection of T cell receptor beta chains follows, all from one sample in a study of cytomegalovirus exposure and HLA in healthy donors. Clones were sequenced by immunoSEQ multiplex PCR, and TCRdb holds only the in-frame ones, with some missing. The table includes roughly 100,000 clones, around 72% detected once. Sequenced material: PBMCs. Source of these receptors: a man aged 18 to 29 in good health and CMV-seropositive. Both conserved end residues are part of each CDR3. Fields, in order: V gene, J gene, clone size, CDR3 length, CDR3 protein. The size of a clone is reported for some rows only, either as once, few or many, or as a class for expanded clones.

V gene: TRBV5-6
J gene: TRBJ2-5
clone size: once
CDR3 length: 16
CDR3 protein: CASSLSGQGVGETQYF

V gene: TRBV2
J gene: TRBJ1-1
clone size: few
CDR3 length: 14
CDR3 protein: CASSVERVNTEAFF

V gene: TRBV30
J gene: TRBJ1-2
clone size: .
CDR3 length: 17
CDR3 protein: CAWRRGDRGLSPHGYTF

V gene: TRBV2
J gene: TRBJ1-5
clone size: .
CDR3 length: 15
CDR3 protein: CASSIGQGLNQPQHF

V gene: TRBV7-9
J gene: TRBJ1-1
clone size: .
CDR3 length: 16
CDR3 protein: CASSLGLQRMNTEAFF

V gene: TRBV7-3
J gene: TRBJ2-7
clone size: .
CDR3 length: 12
CDR3 protein: CASSFGGGEQYF

V gene: TRBV19
J gene: TRBJ1-5
clone size: .
CDR3 length: 17
CDR3 protein: CASSVSMSGTGYQPQHF

V gene: TRBV6-4
J gene: TRBJ2-3
clone size: .
CDR3 length: 15
CDR3 protein: CASSPNGESTDTQYF

V gene: TRBV5-1
J gene: TRBJ1-6
clone size: .
CDR3 length: 16
CDR3 protein: CASSLQDRGYNSPLHF

V gene: TRBV28
J gene: TRBJ1-2
clone size: .
CDR3 length: 12
CDR3 protein: CATHRGLRGYTF

V gene: TRBV7-2
J gene: TRBJ2-7
clone size: .
CDR3 length: 12
CDR3 protein: CASSPRESGQYF

V gene: TRBV10-1
J gene: TRBJ1-1
clone size: few
CDR3 length: 18
CDR3 protein: CASSESRTGPGRNTEAFF

V gene: TRBV7-2
J gene: TRBJ2-3
clone size: .
CDR3 length: 15
CDR3 protein: CASSLSGLSTDTQYF

V gene: TRBV27
J gene: TRBJ1-6
clone size: .
CDR3 length: 14
CDR3 protein: CATRSGSYNSPLHF

V gene: TRBV28
J gene: TRBJ2-5
clone size: .
CDR3 length: 14
CDR3 protein: CASRTSGGAWNQYF

V gene: TRBV7-9
J gene: TRBJ2-5
clone size: .
CDR3 length: 16
CDR3 protein: CASSILLGLPGETQYF

V gene: TRBV6-4
J gene: TRBJ2-1
clone size: few
CDR3 length: 17
CDR3 protein: CASSARGGLAGNNEQFF

V gene: TRBV5-1
J gene: TRBJ1-1
clone size: .
CDR3 length: 13
CDR3 protein: CASSLGGTGLAFF

V gene: TRBV5-1
J gene: TRBJ2-1
clone size: .
CDR3 length: 15
CDR3 protein: CASSLEASTYNEQFF

V gene: TRBV30
J gene: TRBJ1-2
clone size: .
CDR3 length: 14
CDR3 protein: CAWIPPGTVYGYTF

V gene: TRBV5-1
J gene: TRBJ1-1
clone size: .
CDR3 length: 14
CDR3 protein: CASSPGTANTEAFF

V gene: TRBV6-1
J gene: TRBJ1-1
clone size: .
CDR3 length: 13
CDR3 protein: CASSLLVSTEAFF

V gene: TRBV15
J gene: TRBJ2-5
clone size: many
CDR3 length: 13
CDR3 protein: CATSSSAGETQYF

V gene: TRBV4-1
J gene: TRBJ2-7
clone size: .
CDR3 length: 14
CDR3 protein: CASSQQSGAYEQYF

V gene: TRBV5-1
J gene: TRBJ1-1
clone size: .
CDR3 length: 17
CDR3 protein: CASSLGIGNRGQTEAFF

V gene: TRBV7-9
J gene: TRBJ2-2
clone size: .
CDR3 length: 16
CDR3 protein: CASSLVVQGAPGELFF

V gene: TRBV30
J gene: TRBJ2-1
clone size: .
CDR3 length: 13
CDR3 protein: CAWSPRTSSEQFF

V gene: TRBV6-4
J gene: TRBJ2-3
clone size: few
CDR3 length: 16
CDR3 protein: CASSDSWGTHADTQYF

V gene: TRBV7-9
J gene: TRBJ1-6
clone size: .
CDR3 length: 16
CDR3 protein: CASSFNREAYNSPLHF

V gene: TRBV5-1
J gene: TRBJ1-1
clone size: .
CDR3 length: 14
CDR3 protein: CASSFDSMNTEAFF

V gene: TRBV6-5
J gene: TRBJ1-2
clone size: .
CDR3 length: 14
CDR3 protein: CASSPRGAHYGYTF

V gene: TRBV14
J gene: TRBJ1-4
clone size: .
CDR3 length: 13
CDR3 protein: CASSLRYNEKLFF

V gene: TRBV5-1
J gene: TRBJ1-1
clone size: .
CDR3 length: 14
CDR3 protein: CASSLANRNTEAFF

V gene: TRBV5-1
J gene: TRBJ2-7
clone size: .
CDR3 length: 15
CDR3 protein: CASSLQGAGAYEQYF

V gene: TRBV9
J gene: TRBJ2-3
clone size: once
CDR3 length: 15
CDR3 protein: CASNAGGQGLGTQYF

V gene: TRBV6-5
J gene: TRBJ1-2
clone size: .
CDR3 length: 14
CDR3 protein: CASRPQGRYYGYTF

V gene: TRBV6-5
J gene: TRBJ2-3
clone size: .
CDR3 length: 15
CDR3 protein: CASSQNRGSYATQYF

V gene: TRBV5-1
J gene: TRBJ2-3
clone size: few
CDR3 length: 15
CDR3 protein: CASSLEGQSTDTQYF

V gene: TRBV7-9
J gene: TRBJ1-2
clone size: few
CDR3 length: 15
CDR3 protein: CASSSSNDRGDGYTF

V gene: TRBV7-9
J gene: TRBJ1-1
clone size: few
CDR3 length: 13
CDR3 protein: CASSFNVNTEAFF

V gene: TRBV5-6
J gene: TRBJ2-7
clone size: .
CDR3 length: 13
CDR3 protein: CASSLSSLYEQYF

V gene: TRBV18
J gene: TRBJ2-7
clone size: .
CDR3 length: 16
CDR3 protein: CASSPAGGLGGNEQYF

V gene: TRBV5-1
J gene: TRBJ1-2
clone size: .
CDR3 length: 14
CDR3 protein: CASSLIGLSSGYTF

V gene: TRBV30
J gene: TRBJ1-2
clone size: .
CDR3 length: 13
CDR3 protein: CAWSVQGAGGYTF

V gene: TRBV27
J gene: TRBJ2-1
clone size: .
CDR3 length: 16
CDR3 protein: CASSFRLAGGLNEQFF

V gene: TRBV7-9
J gene: TRBJ1-3
clone size: .
CDR3 length: 16
CDR3 protein: CASSLRQGYSGNTIYF

V gene: TRBV30
J gene: TRBJ1-1
clone size: few
CDR3 length: 13
CDR3 protein: CAWNLARGTEAFF